Described below is a single T cell receptor (beta chain) sequence and its context. One base away lies a much larger clone, so this may be a sequencing read error. The CDR3 contains 15 residues. The V and J ends lost 1 base and 7 bases, in that order; junction bases with no gene match: 8. This record belongs to a study of blood T cells in healthy people across ages. Primers used in a second PCR of roughly 7 to 11 cycles were a sample-barcoded 5' primer and a J-beta primer mix. TCRdb re-called the 5' RACE reads with MiXCR, one entry per CDR3 protein. The sample includes under 800,000 distinct CDR3 sequences, roughly two fifths of them seen just once.

The sequenced sample consisted of blood. The rearrangement joins TRBV12-3 or TRBV12-4 to TRBJ2-7, with TRBD2 matching 9 bases. The TCR was taken from a woman between 55 and 75 years old in good health. CDR3 nucleotides: TGTGCCAGCAGTTTAGGGAGCGGGAGGAACAATGAGCAGTACTTC. The encoded protein is CASSLGSGRNNEQYF.